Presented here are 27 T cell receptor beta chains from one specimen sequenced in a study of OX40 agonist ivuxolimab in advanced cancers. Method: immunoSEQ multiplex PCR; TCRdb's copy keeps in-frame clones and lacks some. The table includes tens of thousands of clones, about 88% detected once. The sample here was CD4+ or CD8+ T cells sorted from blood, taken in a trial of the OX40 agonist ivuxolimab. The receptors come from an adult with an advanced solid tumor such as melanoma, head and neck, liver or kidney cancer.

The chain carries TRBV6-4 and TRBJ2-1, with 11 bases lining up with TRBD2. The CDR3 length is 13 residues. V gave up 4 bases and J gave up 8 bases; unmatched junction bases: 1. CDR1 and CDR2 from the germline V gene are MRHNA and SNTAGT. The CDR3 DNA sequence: TGTGCCAGCAGTGTTAGCGGGAGGGATGAGCAGTTCTTC. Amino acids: CASSVSGRDEQFF.

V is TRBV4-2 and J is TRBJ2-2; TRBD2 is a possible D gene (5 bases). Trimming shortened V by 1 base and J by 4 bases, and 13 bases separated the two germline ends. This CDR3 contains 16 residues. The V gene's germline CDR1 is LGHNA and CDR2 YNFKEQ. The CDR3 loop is CASSQVASMITGELFF. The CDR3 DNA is TGTGCCAGCAGCCAAGTAGCTAGCATGATCACCGGGGAGCTGTTTTTT.

The CDR3 coding sequence is TGTGCCAGCAGTTTATCCTACACCGGGGAGCTGTTTTTT. This codes for CASSLSYTGELFF. The chain has TRBV27 and TRBJ2-2; D call uncertain. This CDR3 is 13 amino acids long. The V gene lost 0 bases and the J gene lost 3 bases, with 2 bases spanning the gap. Germline CDR1 reads MNHEY; CDR2 reads SMNVEV (reference sequence).

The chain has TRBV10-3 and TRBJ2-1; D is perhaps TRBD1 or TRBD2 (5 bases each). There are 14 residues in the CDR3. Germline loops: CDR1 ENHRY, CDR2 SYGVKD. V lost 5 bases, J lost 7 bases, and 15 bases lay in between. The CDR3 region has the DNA TGTGCCATCAGTCCATCTATCGAGGGGAATGAGCAGTTCTTC. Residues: CAISPSIEGNEQFF.

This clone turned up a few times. The CDR3 bases are TGTGCCAGCAGTGGCCTTCGACAGGGTACTAACTATGGCTACACCTTC. Its translation: CASSGLRQGTNYGYTF. The gene calls are TRBV25-1 and TRBJ1-2, with 7 bases fitting TRBD1. The CDR3 length is 16 residues. Trimming at V came to 4 bases and at J to 0 bases, leaving 8 bases not matched to a gene. CDR1 is MGHDK and CDR2 is SYGVNS in the germline V gene.

The CDR3 DNA reads as TGCGCCAGCAGCTTGATGGCGGGGGACTACGAGCAGTACTTC. Its translation: CASSLMAGDYEQYF. This chain links TRBV5-1 with TRBJ2-7, with 7 bases that match TRBD2. The CDR3 length is 14 residues. Germline-derived CDR1 and CDR2 are SGHRS and YFSETQ. V lost 1 base and J lost 3; bases outside the gene matches: 4.

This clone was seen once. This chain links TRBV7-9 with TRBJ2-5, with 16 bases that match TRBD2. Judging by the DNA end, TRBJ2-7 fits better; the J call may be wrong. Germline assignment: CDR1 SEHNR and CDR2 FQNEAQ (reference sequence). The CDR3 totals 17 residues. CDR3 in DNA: TGTGCCAGCAGCTCCCCGGGACTAGCGGGAGGGCCCTACGAGCAGTACTTC. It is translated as CASSSPGLAGGPYEQYF.

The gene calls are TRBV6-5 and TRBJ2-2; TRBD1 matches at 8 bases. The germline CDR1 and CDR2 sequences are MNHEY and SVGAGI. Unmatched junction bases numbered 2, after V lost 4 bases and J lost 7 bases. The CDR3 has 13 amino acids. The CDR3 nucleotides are TGTGCCAGCAGTTCGGACAGGGACGGGGAGCTGTTTTTT. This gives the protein CASSSDRDGELFF.

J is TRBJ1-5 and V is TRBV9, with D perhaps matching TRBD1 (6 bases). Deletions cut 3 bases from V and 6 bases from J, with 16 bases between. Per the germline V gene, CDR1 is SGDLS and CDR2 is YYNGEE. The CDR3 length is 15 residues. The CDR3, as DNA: TGTGCCAGCAGCGCCGACGGAAAGGGGGTTCAGCCCCAGCATTTT. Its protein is CASSADGKGVQPQHF.

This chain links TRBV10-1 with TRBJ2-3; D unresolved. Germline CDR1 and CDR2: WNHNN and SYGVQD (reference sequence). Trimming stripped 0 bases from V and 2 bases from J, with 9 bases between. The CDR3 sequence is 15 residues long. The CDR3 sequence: CASSESGIPTDTQYF. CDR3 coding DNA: TGCGCCAGCAGTGAGTCGGGTATACCCACAGATACGCAGTATTTT.

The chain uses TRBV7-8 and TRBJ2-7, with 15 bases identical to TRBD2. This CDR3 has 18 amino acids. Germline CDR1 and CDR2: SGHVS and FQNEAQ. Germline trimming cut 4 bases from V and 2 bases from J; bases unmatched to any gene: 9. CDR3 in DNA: TGTGCCAGCAGCTCGCGTCCGGGACTAGCGGGAGGTCCCTACGAGCAGTACTTC. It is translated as CASSSRPGLAGGPYEQYF.

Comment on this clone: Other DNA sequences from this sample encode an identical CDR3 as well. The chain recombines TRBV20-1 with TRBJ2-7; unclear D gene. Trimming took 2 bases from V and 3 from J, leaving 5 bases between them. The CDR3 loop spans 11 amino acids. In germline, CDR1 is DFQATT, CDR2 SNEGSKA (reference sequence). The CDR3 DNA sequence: TGCAGTGCTAGACTGGACTACGAGCAGTACTTC. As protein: CSARLDYEQYF.

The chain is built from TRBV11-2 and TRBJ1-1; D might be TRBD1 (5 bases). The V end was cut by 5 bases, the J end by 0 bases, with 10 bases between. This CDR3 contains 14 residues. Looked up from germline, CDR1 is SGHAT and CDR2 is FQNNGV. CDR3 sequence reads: CASSTTVMNTEAFF. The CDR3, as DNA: TGTGCCAGCAGCACGACAGTAATGAACACTGAAGCTTTCTTT.

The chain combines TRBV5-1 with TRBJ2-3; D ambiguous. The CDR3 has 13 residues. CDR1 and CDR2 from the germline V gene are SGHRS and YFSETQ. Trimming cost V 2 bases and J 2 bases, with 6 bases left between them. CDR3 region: CASSLSNTDTQYF. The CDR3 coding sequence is TGCGCCAGCAGCTTATCAAACACAGATACGCAGTATTTT.

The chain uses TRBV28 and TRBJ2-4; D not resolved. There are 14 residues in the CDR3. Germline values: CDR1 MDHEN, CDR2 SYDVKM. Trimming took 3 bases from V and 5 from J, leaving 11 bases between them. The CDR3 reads CASSLLSSQNIQYF. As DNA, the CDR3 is TGTGCCAGCAGTTTGCTAAGCAGCCAAAACATTCAGTACTTC.

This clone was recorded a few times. Here the CDR3 DNA reads TGTGCCAGCAGCCCACCGAGCATGGGACAGGGTAACAATGAGCAGTTCTTC. Translation gives CASSPPSMGQGNNEQFF. The chain has TRBV7-9 and TRBJ2-1; 9 nucleotides align to TRBD1. This CDR3 contains 17 residues. V shed 5 bases, J shed 5 bases, and the junction held 13 bases outside the gene matches. Germline assignment: CDR1 SEHNR and CDR2 FQNEAQ (reference sequence).

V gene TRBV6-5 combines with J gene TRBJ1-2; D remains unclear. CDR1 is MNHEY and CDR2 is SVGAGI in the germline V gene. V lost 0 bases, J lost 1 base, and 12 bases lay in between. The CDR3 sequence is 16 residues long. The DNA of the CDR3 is TGTGCCAGCAGTTACTCGCCCGGGCTGGATAACTATGGCTACACCTTC. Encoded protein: CASSYSPGLDNYGYTF.

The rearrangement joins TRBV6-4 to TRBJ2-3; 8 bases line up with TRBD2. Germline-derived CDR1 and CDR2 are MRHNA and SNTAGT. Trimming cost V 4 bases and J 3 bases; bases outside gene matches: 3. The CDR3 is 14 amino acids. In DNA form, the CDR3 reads TGTGCCAGCAGTGCGGGAGGGCCGACAGATACGCAGTATTTT. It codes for CASSAGGPTDTQYF.

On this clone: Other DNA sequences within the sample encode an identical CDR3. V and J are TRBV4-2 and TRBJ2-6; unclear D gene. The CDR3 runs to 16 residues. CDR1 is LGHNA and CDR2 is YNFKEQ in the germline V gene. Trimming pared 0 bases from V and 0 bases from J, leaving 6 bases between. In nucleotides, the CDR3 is TGTGCCAGCAGCCAAGAAGGCGACTCTGGGGCCAACGTCCTGACTTTC. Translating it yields CASSQEGDSGANVLTF.

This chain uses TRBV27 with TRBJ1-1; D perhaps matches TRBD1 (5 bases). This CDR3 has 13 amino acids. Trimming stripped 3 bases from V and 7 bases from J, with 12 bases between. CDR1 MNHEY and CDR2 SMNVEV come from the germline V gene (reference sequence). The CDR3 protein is CASSLWGVGEAFF. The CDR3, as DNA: TGTGCCAGCAGTTTGTGGGGCGTTGGTGAAGCTTTCTTT.

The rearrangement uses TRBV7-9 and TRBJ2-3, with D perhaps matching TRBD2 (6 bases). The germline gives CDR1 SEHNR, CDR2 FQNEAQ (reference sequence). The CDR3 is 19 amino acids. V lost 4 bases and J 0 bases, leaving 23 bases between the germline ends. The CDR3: CASSSTTSRHGASTDTQYF. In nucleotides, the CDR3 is TGTGCCAGCAGCTCGACTACTAGCCGACATGGTGCAAGCACAGATACGCAGTATTTT.

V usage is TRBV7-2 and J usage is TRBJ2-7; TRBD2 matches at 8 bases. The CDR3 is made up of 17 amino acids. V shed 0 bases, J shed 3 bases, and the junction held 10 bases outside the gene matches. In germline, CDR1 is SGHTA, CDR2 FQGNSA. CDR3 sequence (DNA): TGTGCCAGCAGCTTAGCTCTGGCGGGAGGATCAGTCTACGAGCAGTACTTC. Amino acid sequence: CASSLALAGGSVYEQYF.

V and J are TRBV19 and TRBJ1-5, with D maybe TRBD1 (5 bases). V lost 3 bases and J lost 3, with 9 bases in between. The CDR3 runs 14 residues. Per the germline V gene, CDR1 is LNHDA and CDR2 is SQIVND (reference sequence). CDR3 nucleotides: TGTGCCAGTAGTATCAGGGCCCTCAATCAGCCCCAGCATTTT. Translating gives CASSIRALNQPQHF.

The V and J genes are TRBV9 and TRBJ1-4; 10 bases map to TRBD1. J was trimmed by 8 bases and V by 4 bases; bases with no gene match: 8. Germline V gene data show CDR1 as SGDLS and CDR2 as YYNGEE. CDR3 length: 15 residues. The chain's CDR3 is CASSSKWGQGEKLFF. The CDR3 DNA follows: TGTGCCAGCAGCTCAAAGTGGGGACAGGGGGAAAAACTGTTTTTT.

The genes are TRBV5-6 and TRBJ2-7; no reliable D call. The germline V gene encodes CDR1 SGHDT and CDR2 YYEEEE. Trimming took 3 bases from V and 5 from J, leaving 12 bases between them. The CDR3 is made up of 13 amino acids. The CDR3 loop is CASSSGSQDEQYF. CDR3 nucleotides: TGTGCCAGCAGCTCCGGGTCTCAAGACGAGCAGTACTTC.

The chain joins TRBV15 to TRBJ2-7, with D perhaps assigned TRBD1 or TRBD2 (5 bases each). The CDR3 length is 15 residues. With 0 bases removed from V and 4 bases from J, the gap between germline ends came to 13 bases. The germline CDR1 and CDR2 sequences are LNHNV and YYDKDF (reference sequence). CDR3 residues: CATSREVRGRYEQYF. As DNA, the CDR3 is TGTGCCACCAGCAGAGAGGTACGGGGCCGGTACGAGCAGTACTTC.

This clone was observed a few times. CDR3 DNA sequence: TGTGCCAGCATCGGGACGTCCGGCTACGAGCAGTACTTC. Its translation is CASIGTSGYEQYF. This chain uses TRBV2 with TRBJ2-7; the D gene could be TRBD1 or TRBD2 (5 bases each). This CDR3 comprises 13 residues. V was shortened by 7 bases and J by 3 bases, with 13 bases between the two germline ends. Germline V lookup: CDR1 SNHLY, CDR2 FYNNEI.